The rows below give T cell receptor beta chains drawn from one sample of a study of blood T cells in healthy people across ages. TCRdb called the 5' RACE reads again in MiXCR, with one record for every CDR3 protein. The sample lists 1.5 million to 2 million distinct CDR3 sequences; roughly 27% were seen once. The sample taken for sequencing was blood. The receptors derive from a woman under 40 in good health. The CDR3 runs from the conserved cysteine through the conserved F or W. The D gene is left open where the match is weak. Where a row states a size, it is once, few, many or the class of an expanded clone; other rows omit it.

V: TRBV5-1; J: TRBJ2-3; size: many; length: 18; D: TRBD2; CDR3: CASSLGLAGGRFPDTQYF; DNA: TGCGCCAGCAGCTTGGGACTAGCGGGGGGACGCTTTCCAGATACGCAGTATTTT
V: TRBV24-1; J: TRBJ2-7; size: -; length: 12; D: TRBD2; CDR3: CATGGGYNEQYF; DNA: TGTGCCACCGGGGGAGGGTACAATGAGCAGTACTTC
V: TRBV6-2/TRBV6-3; J: TRBJ1-4; size: -; length: 14; D: -; CDR3: CASSYPGANEKLFF; DNA: TGTGCCAGCAGTTACCCAGGGGCTAATGAAAAACTGTTTTTT
V: TRBV20-1; J: TRBJ2-7; size: -; length: 15; D: -; CDR3: CSASQSLRGGHEQYF; DNA: TGCAGTGCTAGCCAATCCTTAAGGGGGGGCCACGAGCAGTACTTC
V: TRBV28; J: TRBJ1-5; size: -; length: 16; D: TRBD1; CDR3: CASSPRGWKGNQPQHF; DNA: TGTGCCAGCAGCCCCAGGGGGTGGAAAGGCAATCAGCCCCAGCATTTT
V: TRBV5-6; J: TRBJ1-5; size: -; length: 18; D: TRBD1; CDR3: CASSKQAGTGVGNQPQHF; DNA: TGTGCCAGCAGCAAACAAGCAGGGACAGGAGTCGGCAATCAGCCCCAGCATTTT
V: TRBV6-6; J: TRBJ2-1; size: -; length: 15; D: TRBD2; CDR3: CASSFGLAGENEQFF; DNA: TGTGCCAGCAGCTTCGGACTAGCGGGAGAGAATGAGCAGTTCTTC
V: TRBV7-2; J: TRBJ2-1; size: many; length: 14; D: TRBD2; CDR3: CASSSGGPSDEQFF; DNA: TGTGCCAGCAGCTCGGGGGGGCCCAGCGATGAGCAGTTCTTC
V: TRBV12-3/TRBV12-4; J: TRBJ2-1; size: many; length: 18; D: TRBD2; CDR3: CASTPLWPTSGRNNEQFF; DNA: TGTGCCAGCACGCCTCTTTGGCCCACTAGCGGGAGGAACAATGAGCAGTTCTTC
V: TRBV20-1; J: TRBJ2-7; size: -; length: 16; D: -; CDR3: CSAHTGRARRTYEQYF; DNA: TGCAGTGCTCATACAGGACGGGCCCGCCGAACCTACGAGCAGTACTTC
V: TRBV20-1; J: TRBJ2-7; size: -; length: 16; D: -; CDR3: CSAPSRTGPGYNEQYF; DNA: TGCAGTGCCCCGTCTCGTACGGGACCCGGATACAATGAGCAGTACTTC
V: TRBV7-2; J: TRBJ2-7; size: -; length: 15; D: TRBD2; CDR3: CASSVSGRASYEQYF; DNA: TGTGCCAGCAGCGTAAGCGGGAGGGCCTCCTACGAGCAGTACTTC
V: TRBV7-2; J: TRBJ2-6; size: -; length: 18; D: -; CDR3: CASSRGPPVYSGANVLTF; DNA: TGTGCCAGCAGCCGGGGGCCACCAGTATACTCTGGGGCCAACGTCCTGACTTTC
V: TRBV4-1; J: TRBJ2-1; size: many; length: 13; D: TRBD1; CDR3: CASSQVAGGEQFF; DNA: TGCGCCAGCAGCCAAGTGGCAGGGGGCGAGCAGTTCTTC
V: TRBV7-9; J: TRBJ2-1; size: many; length: 14; D: -; CDR3: CASSLSGAYNEQFF; DNA: TGTGCCAGCAGTTTATCCGGGGCCTACAATGAGCAGTTCTTC
V: TRBV4-1; J: TRBJ2-1; size: few; length: 17; D: TRBD2; CDR3: CASSHDPSTGGPRSKFF; DNA: TGCGCCAGCAGCCACGACCCTTCAACGGGGGGGCCAAGATCGAAGTTCTTC
V: TRBV28; J: TRBJ2-2; size: -; length: 14; D: -; CDR3: CAGGDNANTGELFF; DNA: TGTGCCGGGGGGGACAACGCGAATACCGGGGAGCTGTTTTTT
V: TRBV20-1; J: TRBJ1-1; size: few; length: 11; D: -; CDR3: CSAHGGTEAFF; DNA: TGCAGTGCCCACGGGGGAACTGAAGCTTTCTTT
V: TRBV2; J: TRBJ2-5; size: -; length: 16; D: -; CDR3: CASSEDQAVPQETQYF; DNA: TGTGCCAGCAGTGAAGACCAAGCGGTGCCCCAAGAGACCCAGTACTTC
V: TRBV28; J: TRBJ2-6; size: -; length: 15; D: -; CDR3: CASTSARSGANVLTF; DNA: TGTGCCAGCACGTCAGCCCGCTCTGGGGCCAACGTCCTGACTTTC
V: TRBV20-1; J: TRBJ2-1; size: -; length: 13; D: TRBD2; CDR3: CSASGLALNEQFF; DNA: TGCAGTGCTAGTGGACTAGCACTAAATGAGCAGTTCTTC
V: TRBV7-6; J: TRBJ2-2; size: -; length: 18; D: -; CDR3: CASSSAPEAPPPTGELFF; DNA: TGTGCCAGCAGCTCGGCGCCGGAGGCACCACCACCCACCGGGGAGCTGTTTTTT
V: TRBV3-1; J: TRBJ2-6; size: -; length: 17; D: TRBD1; CDR3: CASSLGQGRRGANVLTF; DNA: TGTGCCAGCAGCCTGGGACAGGGGCGTCGGGGGGCCAACGTCCTGACTTTC